This is a list of T cell receptor beta chains from one sample in a study of blood T cell repertoires in COVID-19. Libraries were prepared by immunoSEQ multiplex PCR; TCRdb keeps only in-frame clonotypes and omits some of them. The sample shows roughly 240,000 clones, about 89% of them seen only once. Sequencing input: peripheral blood. Receptors originate from a woman in her sixties who had recovered from COVID-19. Both conserved end residues are part of each CDR3. A D gene is named only where the DNA matches it firmly. Where a row states a size, it is once, few, many or the class of an expanded clone; other rows omit it.

abundance: -; v_gene: TRBV27; j_gene: TRBJ1-1; d_gene: -; CDR3aa: CASSFLSNTEAFF; CDR3nt: TGTGCCAGCAGTTTTCTATCAAACACTGAAGCTTTCTTT
abundance: -; v_gene: TRBV27; j_gene: TRBJ1-4; d_gene: -; CDR3aa: CASRRQGATNEKLFF; CDR3nt: TGTGCCAGCAGAAGGCAGGGTGCAACTAATGAAAAACTGTTTTTT
abundance: -; v_gene: TRBV7-2; j_gene: TRBJ2-1; d_gene: -; CDR3aa: CASSLAGSSYNEQFF; CDR3nt: TGTGCCAGCAGCTTAGCAGGGAGCTCCTACAATGAGCAGTTCTTC
abundance: -; v_gene: TRBV6-5; j_gene: TRBJ1-1; d_gene: -; CDR3aa: CASSYGDTNTEAFF; CDR3nt: TGTGCCAGCAGTTATGGCGACACGAACACTGAAGCTTTCTTT
abundance: -; v_gene: TRBV6-2/TRBV6-3; j_gene: TRBJ2-3; d_gene: TRBD2; CDR3aa: CASSYRIAGGTSDTQYF; CDR3nt: TGTGCCAGCAGTTACCGAATAGCGGGGGGCACGTCAGATACGCAGTATTTT
abundance: -; v_gene: TRBV5-4; j_gene: TRBJ1-1; d_gene: -; CDR3aa: CASSWTAMNTEAFF; CDR3nt: TGTGCCAGCAGCTGGACAGCCATGAACACTGAAGCTTTCTTT
abundance: few; v_gene: TRBV6-4; j_gene: TRBJ1-1; d_gene: -; CDR3aa: CASISSPLYEQHMNTEAFF; CDR3nt: TGTGCCAGCATTTCTTCCCCCCTATACGAACAGCACATGAACACTGAAGCTTTCTTT
abundance: -; v_gene: TRBV27; j_gene: TRBJ2-7; d_gene: TRBD1; CDR3aa: CASRRRQGARLEQYF; CDR3nt: TGTGCCAGCAGACGACGACAGGGGGCCCGCCTGGAGCAGTACTTC
abundance: -; v_gene: TRBV5-1; j_gene: TRBJ1-3; d_gene: TRBD1; CDR3aa: CASSPQGAGNTIYF; CDR3nt: TGCGCCAGCAGCCCCCAGGGGGCTGGAAACACCATATATTTT
abundance: many; v_gene: TRBV5-1; j_gene: TRBJ2-2; d_gene: -; CDR3aa: CASSFGDSNTGELFF; CDR3nt: TGCGCCAGCAGCTTCGGGGACTCGAACACCGGGGAGCTGTTTTTT
abundance: -; v_gene: TRBV19; j_gene: TRBJ2-5; d_gene: TRBD2; CDR3aa: CASSDYVTSGGETQYF; CDR3nt: TGTGCCAGTAGCGATTATGTAACTAGCGGGGGAGAGACCCAGTACTTC
abundance: -; v_gene: TRBV9; j_gene: TRBJ1-2; d_gene: TRBD1; CDR3aa: CASSPTGGANNYGYTF; CDR3nt: TGTGCCAGCAGTCCTACAGGGGGCGCGAACAACTATGGCTACACCTTC
abundance: -; v_gene: TRBV2; j_gene: TRBJ2-7; d_gene: TRBD2; CDR3aa: CASSISGGRYEQYF; CDR3nt: TGTGCCAGCAGTATAAGCGGGGGGAGGTACGAGCAGTACTTC
abundance: -; v_gene: TRBV5-4; j_gene: TRBJ2-5; d_gene: TRBD1; CDR3aa: CASKQGVNQETQYF; CDR3nt: TGTGCCAGCAAGCAGGGGGTAAACCAAGAGACCCAGTACTTC
abundance: -; v_gene: TRBV18; j_gene: TRBJ2-7; d_gene: -; CDR3aa: CASAREGPYEQYF; CDR3nt: TGTGCCAGCGCGAGGGAAGGCCCCTACGAGCAGTACTTC
abundance: few; v_gene: TRBV3-1/TRBV3-2; j_gene: TRBJ1-2; d_gene: -; CDR3aa: CASSPPGLFLTF; CDR3nt: TGTGCCAGCAGCCCCCCGGGACTGTTCCTGACCTTC
abundance: once; v_gene: TRBV7-2; j_gene: TRBJ2-3; d_gene: TRBD2; CDR3aa: CASSSLAGTHTDTQYF; CDR3nt: TGTGCCAGCAGCTCGCTAGCGGGGACACACACAGATACGCAGTATTTT
abundance: once; v_gene: TRBV19; j_gene: TRBJ2-5; d_gene: TRBD1; CDR3aa: CASSTGQGGEETQYF; CDR3nt: TGTGCCAGTAGTACTGGACAGGGGGGAGAAGAGACCCAGTACTTC
abundance: -; v_gene: TRBV5-1; j_gene: TRBJ1-2; d_gene: -; CDR3aa: CASSITANANYGYTF; CDR3nt: TGCGCCAGCAGCATTACAGCAAATGCAAACTATGGCTACACCTTC
abundance: -; v_gene: TRBV2; j_gene: TRBJ2-5; d_gene: TRBD2; CDR3aa: CANSGTSGVETQYF; CDR3nt: TGTGCCAACTCGGGGACTAGCGGGGTTGAGACCCAGTACTTC
abundance: -; v_gene: TRBV14; j_gene: TRBJ1-1; d_gene: TRBD1; CDR3aa: CASSHLTGPLLSEAFF; CDR3nt: TGTGCCAGCAGCCACTTGACAGGGCCGTTGCTTTCTGAAGCTTTCTTT
abundance: -; v_gene: TRBV19; j_gene: TRBJ1-4; d_gene: -; CDR3aa: CASSLGQLPNEKLFF; CDR3nt: TGTGCCAGTAGTCTCGGACAGTTACCTAATGAAAAACTGTTTTTT
abundance: -; v_gene: TRBV7-6; j_gene: TRBJ1-2; d_gene: TRBD1; CDR3aa: CASSLAVQGDVYGYTF; CDR3nt: TGTGCCAGCAGCTTAGCGGTCCAGGGGGATGTTTATGGCTACACCTTC
abundance: -; v_gene: TRBV28; j_gene: TRBJ2-5; d_gene: -; CDR3aa: CASSGRETQYF; CDR3nt: TGTGCCAGCAGTGGGAGGGAGACCCAGTACTTC
abundance: -; v_gene: TRBV6-5; j_gene: TRBJ1-5; d_gene: -; CDR3aa: CASSYQGNQPQHF; CDR3nt: TGTGCCAGCAGTTACCAGGGAAATCAGCCCCAGCATTTT
abundance: -; v_gene: TRBV10-3; j_gene: TRBJ1-1; d_gene: TRBD1; CDR3aa: CAITDRVVATEAFF; CDR3nt: TGTGCCATCACTGACAGGGTTGTTGCCACTGAAGCTTTCTTT
abundance: -; v_gene: TRBV6-2/TRBV6-3; j_gene: TRBJ2-5; d_gene: TRBD1; CDR3aa: CASSKFDRGAETQYF; CDR3nt: TGTGCCAGCAGCAAATTTGACAGGGGGGCGGAGACCCAGTACTTC
abundance: -; v_gene: TRBV19; j_gene: TRBJ1-5; d_gene: -; CDR3aa: CASTPMAGAQPQHF; CDR3nt: TGTGCCAGTACCCCAATGGCAGGGGCCCAGCCCCAGCATTTT
abundance: -; v_gene: TRBV4-2; j_gene: TRBJ1-6; d_gene: -; CDR3aa: CASSQRPAGDNSPLHF; CDR3nt: TGTGCCAGCAGCCAACGCCCGGCAGGGGATAATTCACCCCTCCACTTT
abundance: -; v_gene: TRBV5-4; j_gene: TRBJ2-5; d_gene: -; CDR3aa: CASSLRTAETQYF; CDR3nt: TGTGCCAGCAGCTTGCGGACAGCTGAGACCCAGTACTTC
abundance: -; v_gene: TRBV11-1; j_gene: TRBJ2-2; d_gene: -; CDR3aa: CASSLIPQGELFF; CDR3nt: TGTGCCAGCAGCTTAATTCCACAGGGGGAGCTGTTTTTT
abundance: -; v_gene: TRBV14; j_gene: TRBJ2-1; d_gene: TRBD2; CDR3aa: CASSRPLGLAGRSPNEQFF; CDR3nt: TGTGCCAGCAGCCGACCCCTGGGACTAGCGGGGCGAAGCCCCAATGAGCAGTTCTTC
abundance: -; v_gene: TRBV5-1; j_gene: TRBJ2-3; d_gene: -; CDR3aa: CASSFKLAPGTDTQYF; CDR3nt: TGCGCCAGCAGCTTTAAACTAGCCCCTGGCACAGATACGCAGTATTTT
abundance: -; v_gene: TRBV28; j_gene: TRBJ1-4; d_gene: -; CDR3aa: CASPPVREGNEKLFF; CDR3nt: TGTGCCAGCCCCCCGGTCAGGGAAGGGAATGAAAAACTGTTTTTT
abundance: -; v_gene: TRBV7-9; j_gene: TRBJ2-5; d_gene: TRBD1; CDR3aa: CASSSRGPETQYF; CDR3nt: TGTGCCAGCAGCTCCAGGGGGCCGGAGACCCAGTACTTC
abundance: -; v_gene: TRBV6-2/TRBV6-3; j_gene: TRBJ2-4; d_gene: -; CDR3aa: CASSPDRAKNIQYF; CDR3nt: TGTGCCAGCAGCCCAGACAGGGCCAAAAACATTCAGTACTTC
abundance: -; v_gene: TRBV3-1/TRBV3-2; j_gene: TRBJ2-1; d_gene: -; CDR3aa: CASSQPGSNNEQFF; CDR3nt: TGTGCCAGCAGCCAACCTGGTTCTAACAATGAGCAGTTCTTC
abundance: -; v_gene: TRBV5-1; j_gene: TRBJ2-3; d_gene: -; CDR3aa: CASSFGLATGSTDTQYF; CDR3nt: TGCGCCAGCAGCTTCGGTTTGGCGACAGGAAGCACAGATACGCAGTATTTT
abundance: many; v_gene: TRBV4-3; j_gene: TRBJ2-7; d_gene: -; CDR3aa: CASSQNFGGGHYEQYF; CDR3nt: TGCGCCAGCAGCCAAAACTTTGGCGGGGGACACTACGAGCAGTACTTC
abundance: -; v_gene: TRBV5-4; j_gene: TRBJ1-6; d_gene: TRBD1; CDR3aa: CASSLDRGNSPLHF; CDR3nt: TGTGCCAGCAGCCTTGACAGGGGGAATTCACCCCTCCACTTT
abundance: -; v_gene: TRBV13; j_gene: TRBJ1-6; d_gene: TRBD1; CDR3aa: CASSLSGGSPYSPLHF; CDR3nt: TGTGCCAGCAGCTTATCAGGGGGCTCACCTTATTCACCCCTCCACTTT
abundance: -; v_gene: TRBV5-1; j_gene: TRBJ2-5; d_gene: TRBD1; CDR3aa: CASSRTGNEETQYF; CDR3nt: TGCGCCAGCAGCAGGACAGGGAACGAAGAGACCCAGTACTTC
abundance: -; v_gene: TRBV28; j_gene: TRBJ1-4; d_gene: TRBD1; CDR3aa: CASRAVYRDSVF; CDR3nt: TGTGCCAGCAGAGCAGTTTATCGGGACAGTGTCTTT
abundance: -; v_gene: TRBV11-1; j_gene: TRBJ1-2; d_gene: -; CDR3aa: CASSNLQGRYGYTF; CDR3nt: TGTGCCAGCAGTAACCTACAGGGAAGATATGGCTACACCTTC
abundance: -; v_gene: TRBV6-2/TRBV6-3; j_gene: TRBJ2-2; d_gene: -; CDR3aa: CASRPRHIGELFF; CDR3nt: TGTGCCAGCCGCCCCAGACATATCGGGGAGCTGTTTTTT
abundance: -; v_gene: TRBV27; j_gene: TRBJ2-7; d_gene: -; CDR3aa: CASSFRRTYEQYF; CDR3nt: TGTGCCAGCAGTTTCCGCAGAACCTACGAGCAGTACTTC